The present T cell receptor (beta chain) was sequenced within a study of beta chain features in type 1 diabetes. What was sequenced were expressed TCRB transcripts, since all of the isolated RNA had been reverse transcribed. The protocol was immunoSEQ multiplex PCR, while the TCRdb copy is restricted to in-frame clones and leaves out a portion. The sample lists about 170,000 clones; about 8% were seen once. Concerning this clone itself: Its antigen is as yet unknown.

Points from the study as a whole: TCRB CDR3 length was moderately but significantly reduced in all four CD4+ subsets of Type 1 diabetes patients.

The J segment lost 7 bases and the V segment lost 1 base, leaving 0 bases of the junction unmatched. The germline V gene encodes CDR1 SGHRS and CDR2 YFSETQ. This CDR3 spans 14 amino acids. Sequencing used central memory CD4+ T cells from blood. The source of this sequence is a woman aged 40 to 55 with type 1 diabetes. The chain employs TRBV5-1 and TRBJ2-2; TRBD2 agrees at 11 bases. The CDR3 region is CASSLTSGSGELFF. The CDR3, as DNA: TGCGCCAGCAGCTTGACTAGCGGGAGCGGGGAGCTGTTTTTT.